This T cell receptor (beta chain) was captured in a study of T cell responses to AZD1222 COVID-19 vaccine. At the level of the study: Whether given at about 4 or about 12 weeks, second doses were pooled.

Method: immunoSEQ multiplex PCR; TCRdb's copy keeps in-frame clones and lacks some. The profile shows 130,000 to 150,000 clones, 93% of them singletons. Study-wide results and caveats: Clonal diversity was possibly underestimated; the donors were predominantly white British and more often female. Spike-wide coverage was observed for vaccine-associated CD4 TCRs, with dominant responses at 160-218 and 743-854. Recipients of two AZD1222 doses showed rising Spike-specific TCR breadth and depth.

This clone has just a few counts. Its antigen is still unknown. Losses at the gene ends were 5 bases for V and 13 bases for J; bases not matched to a gene: 11. The CDR3 is 13 amino acids. This sequence joins TRBV12-3 or TRBV12-4 and TRBJ1-2; 9 bases match TRBD1. This specimen consisted of peripheral blood, obtained on day 0 of AZD1222 vaccination. The receptor's source is an adult in good health. The CDR3 nucleotides read TGTGCCAGCAGTATCCGGGACAGGGATTGGGGCACCTTC. Encoded protein: CASSIRDRDWGTF.